The present entry profiles one T cell receptor beta chain with its context. The CDR3 loop spans 14 amino acids. Trimming at V came to 6 bases and at J to 5 bases, leaving 7 bases not matched to a gene. CDR1 is MNHNS, CDR2 SASEGT, per germline. The TCR beta libraries were generated through quantitative 5'-RACE incorporating molecular barcodes. From the 5' RACE reads, TCRdb called clonotypes with MiXCR, one entry per CDR3 protein. Altogether around 150,000 distinct CDR3 sequences are present, roughly 18% being singletons, with the ten largest covering around 7.6%. These data belong to a study of CD8 T cells in ankylosing spondylitis.

The sequence was collected from a male donor with ankylosing spondylitis or in good health (not recorded which). This chain connects TRBV6-1 to TRBJ2-3, with 8 bases identical to TRBD2. The material sequenced was blood, either unsorted or a sorted T cell fraction (not recorded which). The CDR3 sequence is CASRKTSVGDTQYF. The CDR3 bases are TGTGCCAGCAGGAAGACTAGCGTCGGAGATACGCAGTATTTT.